This T cell receptor beta chain was found in a study of blood T cell repertoires in COVID-19 (dated by TCRdb to 2020 to 2022). A note on the overall study: Samples from collaborators originated in the United States, Italy and Spain and spanned both the acute and convalescent phases of COVID-19. The prospective study material was composed of cDNA or gDNA derived from T cells, B-cell-depleted T cells, or PBMCs. Deeply sampled blood TCRbeta repertoires from subjects exposed to, actively infected with, or recovered from COVID-19 were included in the dataset. The repertoires were made available in a free public database intended to serve as a resource for research on the immune response to SARS-CoV-2. Samples came from the ongoing ImmuneRACE study (first 160 participants) plus 1,254 subjects from 6 global collaborators. Nearly every sample came with metadata listing a de-identified subject ID, COVID-19 status, age in years and sex. Where available, HLA class I and class II types were taken from metadata supplied by the sample provider and were not determined by assay-based typing.

V loses 2 bases of germline sequence and J loses 2 bases, and the interval between the two ends is 9 bases. The CDR3, from cysteine to phenylalanine, totals 14 residues. Of all the DNA, just the CDR3 is kept, 42 bases in frame from base 1. The germline V gene specifies MNHNS as CDR1 and SASEGT as CDR2. What the work shows at the level of the full study, not this receptor alone: The quantity of clinical and demographic metadata differed by source and by participant and was supplied without curation.

TCRbeta CDR3 regions were amplified from genomic DNA by means of the immunoSEQ Assay, a bias-controlled multiplex PCR. The published analysis was carried out like this. The number of nucleated cells in each sample was estimated by amplification of reference gene primers within the assay. Sequence reads were collapsed and filtered to measure the absolute abundance of every unique TCRbeta CDR3 rearrangement. For each sample, productive Simpson clonality was calculated as the square root of Simpson's diversity index across productive rearrangements. TCRdb obtained this table from immuneACCESS and retained in-frame rearrangements with V and J assigned. These tables miss some clones; where compared with another copy, unresolved V genes account for less than half of the shortfall, and the remainder is unexplained. That table gives V, J and clone size, and the DNA gave D and trimming. The sample yields approximately 330,000 clones; roughly 86% were counted once. The ten largest clonotypes hold around 10% of the sample.

A remark on this clone: Its specific antigen is unknown. Qualities for individual bases were not recorded, and no much larger clone is one base off.

One collaborating source in Seattle enrolled patients while the patients were actively infected and followed the patients over time throughout the course of disease. Each collaborating institution followed its own protocols to collect whole blood in K2EDTA tubes. For TCRbeta analysis, collaborators shipped samples as frozen whole blood, isolated PBMCs, or DNA extracted from either of those sample types. The source material was peripheral blood. The receptor's source is a man between 25 and 39 years old with COVID-19, enrolled during active disease. Recombination joined TRBV6-1 with TRBJ1-2; the D gene is unclear. The CDR3 protein is CASSEKQPNYGYTF. The DNA is TGTGCCAGCAGTGAAAAACAGCCAAACTATGGCTACACCTTC.